This T cell receptor (beta chain) was recorded in a study of OX40 agonist ivuxolimab in advanced cancers. About the research overall: Ivuxolimab, which patients received intravenously every 2 weeks, was dosed at 0.01 to 10 mg/kg. Patients were under 90% male with ages about 20 to 79, mean around 58. Study-wide points: Clonal expansion in partial responders at 0.1-3.0 mg/kg ranked among the lowest.

The CDR3 loop spans 11 amino acids. The germline V and J ends were trimmed by 8 bases and 5 bases, with 9 bases remaining between them. Germline values: CDR1 SGHTA, CDR2 FQGTGA. Produced via immunoSEQ multiplex PCR; TCRdb's table is partial and in-frame only. The repertoire includes about 60,000 clones, approximately 83% of them detected once, and roughly an eighth sits in the top ten. This clone was picked up one time. Its cognate antigen is unknown. The J gene is TRBJ2-5, the V gene TRBV7-3; D perhaps matches TRBD1 (5 bases). Material: CD4+ or CD8+ T cells sorted from blood, obtained in a trial of the OX40 agonist ivuxolimab. This receptor was identified in an adult with an advanced solid tumor such as melanoma, head and neck, liver or kidney cancer. The CDR3 loop reads CASEQVETQYF. As DNA, the CDR3 is TGTGCCAGCGAACAGGTGGAGACCCAGTACTTC.